This paragraph reports one TCR beta chain. The antigen is not known. The data were obtained in a study of draining lymph node invasion in breast cancer. At the level of the study: Lymph node tumor invasion was verified by EpCAM/CD45 flow cytometry. Findings and caveats of the study: Some top 100 tumor clones also appeared in draining lymph nodes.

Per the germline V gene, CDR1 is DFQATT and CDR2 is SNEGSKA (reference sequence). CDR3 length: 12 residues. V gave up 8 bases and J gave up 5 bases, with 16 bases separating them. TCRdb called the bulk RNA-seq reads again in MiXCR, with one record for every CDR3 protein. Of about 3,100 distinct CDR3 sequences in the sample, approximately 50% were seen once. The CD4+ CD45RA- CD25high gate defined the sorted memory regulatory T cells. Sequenced input: sorted memory Tregs from a lymph node. The chain joins TRBV20-1 to TRBJ2-7, with a possible D match to TRBD1 (6 bases). This TCR was sampled from a female donor with luminal breast cancer. This CDR3 is CSTSLQGDEQYF. In DNA, the CDR3 is TGCAGTACCTCCCTACAGGGTGACGAGCAGTACTTC.